This is a list of T cell receptor beta chains from one sample in a study of PD-1 blockade in classical Hodgkin lymphoma. Only in-frame clones appear in the TCRdb table, and some are missing; sequencing was by immunoSEQ multiplex PCR. The table includes around 29,000 clones, 70% to 90% detected once. Material for sequencing was CD4+ T cells from blood. Receptors originate from a human donor with classical Hodgkin lymphoma. The CDR3 runs from the conserved cysteine through the conserved F or W. D genes are given only for firm matches. Expanded clones are given a class, and other clones once, few, many or no size at all.

j_call clone_size d_call v_call cdr3_aa cdr3_nt
TRBJ1-1 few - TRBV27 CASRGTSLEAFF TGTGCCAGCAGGGGAACCTCCTTAGAAGCTTTCTTT
TRBJ1-4 - - TRBV10-3 CAISASGANEKLFF TGTGCCATCAGTGCGTCAGGGGCTAATGAAAAACTGTTTTTT
TRBJ2-2 - TRBD2 TRBV18 CASSRESGTSGRVFF TGTGCCAGCTCCCGTGAGTCCGGGACTAGCGGGAGAGTGTTTTTT
TRBJ1-1 - TRBD1 TRBV18 CASSPRAPVGTGEFEAFF TGTGCCAGCTCACCGCGGGCCCCTGTGGGGACAGGGGAGTTTGAAGCTTTCTTT
TRBJ2-1 - - TRBV5-1 CASSFSRPSYNEQFF TGCGCCAGCAGCTTCTCACGGCCTTCCTACAATGAGCAGTTCTTC
TRBJ2-7 - TRBD2 TRBV19 CASSRTSGLYEQYF TGTGCCAGTAGTCGGACTAGCGGGCTGTACGAGCAGTACTTC
TRBJ2-3 - - TRBV27 CASSSDRDHPTDTQYF TGTGCCAGCAGTTCCGACCGGGATCACCCCACAGATACGCAGTATTTT
TRBJ2-5 - - TRBV28 CASSSQETQYF TGTGCCAGCAGTTCCCAAGAGACCCAGTACTTC
TRBJ2-2 - TRBD1 TRBV29-1 CSVEKDRATGELFF TGCAGCGTTGAAAAAGACAGGGCCACCGGGGAGCTGTTTTTT
TRBJ1-1 - - TRBV27 CASSLSVGYGTEAFF TGTGCCAGCAGTCTTTCCGTTGGGTACGGCACTGAAGCTTTCTTT
TRBJ1-4 - TRBD1 TRBV23-1 CASSRQGRGLNEKLFF TGCGCCAGCAGCCGACAGGGGAGGGGTCTTAATGAAAAACTGTTTTTT
TRBJ1-5 few - TRBV7-9 CASSIQGNPQHF TGTGCCAGCAGCATACAGGGAAATCCCCAGCATTTT
TRBJ2-5 - - TRBV7-9 CATDRYQETQYF TGTGCCACTGATCGATACCAAGAGACCCAGTACTTC
TRBJ2-5 - - TRBV4-3 CASSQGLARQETQYF TGCGCCAGCAGCCAAGGTCTAGCGCGTCAAGAGACCCAGTACTTC